This TCR beta chain was retrieved from a study of CD8 T cells in ankylosing spondylitis. General observations from the study: Apparently characteristic of ankylosing spondylitis blood was a TCR beta motif (fewer than ten highly homologous variants). The clones that were linked to disease were reported to be significantly enriched in matched synovial fluid samples from ankylosing spondylitis patients. Some motif variants had been reported before (in reactive arthritis synovial fluid and blood). Disease-linked clones, CD8+, were relatively rare in peripheral blood.

This clonotype came up many times. Its cognate antigen is unknown. One entry per CDR3 protein results from TCRdb running MiXCR on the 5' RACE reads. The sample includes 200,000 to 300,000 distinct CDR3 sequences, roughly a tenth of them seen just once. CDR1 is SQVTM and CDR2 is ANQGSEA in the germline V gene. V lost 7 bases to trimming and J lost 0 bases; unmatched junction nucleotides: 2. This CDR3 is built from 12 residues. Material for sequencing was blood, either unsorted or a sorted T cell fraction (not recorded which). The V call is TRBV29-1, the J call TRBJ2-7; 8 nucleotides agree with TRBD1. The clonotype comes from a male donor with ankylosing spondylitis or in good health (not recorded which). This CDR3 reads CSGQGSSYEQYF. The CDR3 region has the DNA TGCAGCGGACAGGGGAGCTCCTACGAGCAGTACTTC.